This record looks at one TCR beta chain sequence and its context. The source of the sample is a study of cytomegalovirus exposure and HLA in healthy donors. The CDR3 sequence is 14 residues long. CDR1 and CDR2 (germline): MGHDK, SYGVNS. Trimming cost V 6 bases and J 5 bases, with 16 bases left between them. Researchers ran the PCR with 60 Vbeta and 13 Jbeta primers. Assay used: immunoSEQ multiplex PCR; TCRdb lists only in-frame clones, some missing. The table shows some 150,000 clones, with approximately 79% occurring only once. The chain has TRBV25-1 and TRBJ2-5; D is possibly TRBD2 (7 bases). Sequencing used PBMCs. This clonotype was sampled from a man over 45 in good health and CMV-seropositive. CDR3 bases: TGTGCCAGCAGGGAAGGGGGGGCTTGGGAGACCCAGTACTTC. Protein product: CASREGGAWETQYF.